This T cell receptor (beta chain) is from a study of blood T cell repertoires in COVID-19. The overall study: The United States, Italy and Spain were the sources of the acute and convalescent COVID-19 samples. Sources were T cells, B-cell-depleted T cells, or PBMCs; the material itself was cDNA or gDNA.

Authors' analysis steps: Reference gene primer amplification gave nucleated cell count estimates. The table came from immunoSEQ multiplex PCR; TCRdb's copy has only in-frame clones and leaves some out. V and J calls and clone size are given by that table; D and trimming were obtained from the DNA. The table lists approximately 350,000 clones, around 89% of them singletons, with around 1.2% in the top ten. V was shortened by 1 base and J by 3 bases, with 19 bases between the two germline ends. Germline CDR1 is GTSNPN and CDR2 is SVGIG (reference sequence). The CDR3 spans 18 residues. This sequence joins TRBV30 and TRBJ1-6; a weak D match, TRBD1 (6 bases). Sequencing input: peripheral blood. The receptor's source is a man aged 35 to 55 with acute or convalescent COVID-19. The CDR3 protein is CAWSAVGTHTIYNSPLHF. The CDR3 region has the DNA TGTGCCTGGAGTGCCGTGGGGACACACACTATCTATAATTCACCCCTCCACTTT. Full variable domain (rest looked up from reference TRBV30 and TRBJ1-6): SQTIHQWPATLVQPVGSPLSLECTVEGTSNPNLYWYRQAAGRGLQLLFYSVGIGQISSEVPQNLSASRPQDRQFILSSKKLLLSDSGFYLCAWSAVGTHTIYNSPLHFGNGTRLTVT.